This is a list of T cell receptor beta chains from one sample in a study of shared clonotypes between healthy human individuals. Clones were sequenced by immunoSEQ multiplex PCR, and TCRdb holds only the in-frame ones, with some missing. The sample shows nearly 2 million clones, just under 95% of them seen only once. Sequenced sample: naive CD8+ T cells sorted from blood. These receptors all stem from a man aged 18 to 30 in good health. Each CDR3 is given with its conserved first and last residue. Each record gives: D gene, J gene, V gene, clone size, CDR3 protein, CDR3 DNA. A D gene is named only where the DNA matches it firmly. The listing skips clone size in some rows; elsewhere it reads once, few, many or a size class.

>-|TRBJ1-5|TRBV6-4|-
CASSDRQPYLPQHF
TGTGCCAGCAGTGACCGACAGCCATATTTGCCCCAGCATTTT
>-|TRBJ2-1|TRBV27|-
CASSLGRGVARNEQFF
TGTGCCAGCAGTCTGGGTAGGGGTGTCGCTCGGAATGAGCAGTTCTTC
>-|TRBJ2-7|TRBV5-1|-
CASSFWLERGEQYF
TGCGCCAGCAGCTTCTGGCTCGAGAGGGGTGAGCAGTACTTC
>-|TRBJ2-7|TRBV6-5|-
CASSYGPGSYEQYF
TGTGCCAGCAGTTACGGTCCAGGTTCCTACGAGCAGTACTTC
>TRBD1|TRBJ2-7|TRBV30|once
CAWSRQGADEQYF
TGTGCCTGGAGTCGACAGGGGGCGGACGAGCAGTACTTC
>-|TRBJ2-7|TRBV5-5|once
CASSFSHPPTEQYF
TGTGCCAGCAGCTTCTCGCATCCCCCAACCGAGCAGTACTTC
>-|TRBJ2-2|TRBV5-1|-
CASSLDRAELFF
TGCGCCAGCAGCTTGGACAGGGCGGAGCTGTTTTTT
>TRBD1|TRBJ1-6|TRBV5-1|-
CASSAAGGGSPLHF
TGCGCCAGCAGCGCTGCAGGGGGAGGATCACCCCTCCACTTT
>-|TRBJ2-7|TRBV4-1|-
CASSLSGSSYEQYF
TGCGCCAGCAGTCTGTCCGGGAGCTCCTACGAGCAGTACTTC
>-|TRBJ1-2|TRBV5-4|-
CASSSPQGQAPSNYGYTF
TGTGCCAGCAGCTCCCCCCAGGGACAAGCCCCCTCTAACTATGGCTACACCTTC
>TRBD2|TRBJ2-5|TRBV7-9|-
CASSLDPGGRETQYF
TGTGCCAGCAGCTTAGACCCCGGGGGGAGAGAGACCCAGTACTTC
>-|TRBJ2-7|TRBV5-6|-
CASSLGGSWYEQYF
TGTGCCAGCAGCTTAGGGGGGAGCTGGTACGAGCAGTACTTC
>TRBD2|TRBJ2-5|TRBV19|-
CASSIGGAEETQYF
TGTGCCAGTAGTATCGGGGGGGCGGAAGAGACCCAGTACTTC
>-|TRBJ1-1|TRBV2|-
CASSETEAFF
TGTGCCAGCAGTGAGACTGAAGCTTTCTTT
>-|TRBJ1-6|TRBV27|-
CASSLTGTYNSPLHF
TGTGCCAGCAGTTTAACCGGGACATATAATTCACCCCTCCACTTT
>-|TRBJ2-7|TRBV6-1|-
CASSEWEGAYEQYF
TGTGCCAGCAGTGAATGGGAGGGGGCCTACGAGCAGTACTTC
>-|TRBJ1-1|TRBV19|-
CASSPGAAWFNTEAFF
TGTGCCAGTAGTCCCGGGGCCGCGTGGTTTAACACTGAAGCTTTCTTT
>TRBD2|TRBJ2-3|TRBV5-4|-
CASSPAGLAATDTQYF
TGTGCCAGCAGCCCCGCTGGACTAGCGGCCACAGATACGCAGTATTTT
>-|TRBJ2-7|TRBV28|-
CASSPDLFYEQYF
TGTGCCAGCAGTCCGGACCTGTTCTACGAGCAGTACTTC
>-|TRBJ2-7|TRBV6-5|-
CASSYGEGGYEQYF
TGTGCCAGCAGTTACGGAGAGGGCGGCTACGAGCAGTACTTC